This TCR beta chain was obtained from a study of blood T cells in healthy people across ages. A sample-barcoded 5' primer and a J-beta primer mix were used in a second PCR of about 7 to 12 cycles. MiXCR was run by TCRdb on the 5' RACE reads, yielding one entry per CDR3 protein. Of around 580,000 distinct CDR3 sequences detected, 47% appear once; the ten largest clones hold under 30%. Roughly 10 milliliters was the volume of peripheral blood drawn from each donor. The sample holds one count of this clonotype. This TCR came from a man older than 75 in good health. Sequencing used blood.

The CDR3 DNA follows: TGTGCCAGCAGTGCCAGGTTTAATGAAAAACTGTTTTTT. Protein: CASSARFNEKLFF. This chain joins TRBV12-3 or TRBV12-4 and TRBJ1-4; D gene unclear. Trimming took 5 bases from V and 4 from J, leaving 8 bases between them. The CDR3 is 13 residues long.